The TCR beta chain described here comes from a study of cytotoxic CD8 clonotypes in ibrutinib-treated CLL. The germline V gene encodes CDR1 SEHNR and CDR2 FQNEAQ (reference sequence). V shed 8 bases and J shed 2 bases, with 10 bases lying between them. The CDR3 totals 13 residues. Clones were read by immunoSEQ multiplex PCR, and TCRdb kept only the in-frame ones, dropping some. This sample has 250,000 to 350,000 clones, with less than 85% found just once. The TCR comes from a human donor with chronic lymphocytic leukemia. The sequences come from PBMCs, collected at disease progression, from a patient treated with ibrutinib. The chain has TRBV7-9 and TRBJ2-1; D may be TRBD2 (5 bases). CDR3 coding DNA: TGTGCCAGCGTCACGGGGACCTACAATGAGCAGTTCTTC. This codes for CASVTGTYNEQFF.